The 26 T cell receptor beta chains below come from one sample, sequenced in a study of CD8+CD57+ T cells in acquired aplastic anemia. The patients chosen for sequencing had shown expansion of CD8+CD57+ cells (detected by flow cytometry). TCR beta VDJ combinations and CDR3 sequences were profiled from genomic DNA. TCRdb passed the reads through MiXCR, listing each CDR3 protein once. The sample lists 200,000 to 250,000 distinct CDR3 sequences, 65% occurring once. The sample taken for sequencing was sorted CD4+, CD8+, or CD8+CD57+ T cells (not recorded which) from PBMCs. The source of these receptors is a human donor with aplastic anemia.

J is TRBJ1-5 and V is TRBV12-3 or TRBV12-4; D remains unclear. The CDR3 consists of 13 residues. V lost 7 bases, J lost 0 bases, and 7 bases lay in between. The CDR3, as DNA: TGTGCCAGCACGCCTCGTAGCAATCAGCCCCAGCATTTT. This encodes CASTPRSNQPQHF.

The CDR3 nucleotides are TGTGCCAGCAGCTTTCTTGGAGAGACCCAGTACTTC. It specifies CASSFLGETQYF. This sequence joins TRBV7-3 and TRBJ2-5; D unclear. This CDR3 region has 12 residues. The germline gives CDR1 SGHTA, CDR2 FQGTGA. The V and J ends lost 3 bases and 4 bases respectively, with 6 bases between them.

In its sample, this clonotype was seen many times. This chain joins TRBV7-9 and TRBJ2-3, with D possibly matching TRBD2 (7 bases). The CDR3 has 16 residues. Trimming cost V 7 bases and J 0 bases, with 17 bases left between them. Germline loops: CDR1 SEHNR, CDR2 FQNEAQ (reference sequence). The CDR3 coding sequence is TGTGCCAGCACCTCACCGAGGGGGGGGAGCACAGATACGCAGTATTTT. Translation gives CASTSPRGGSTDTQYF.

The chain is built from TRBV5-1 and TRBJ2-7; 9 bases match TRBD1. V trimming: 0 bases; J trimming: 6 bases; junction bases outside the gene matches: 13. This CDR3 is built from 17 residues. Germline V gives CDR1 SGHRS, CDR2 YFSETQ. The CDR3 DNA reads TGCGCCAGCAGCTTGGCCTCCGGGACAGGGTGGGCCAGCGAGCAGTACTTC. It codes for CASSLASGTGWASEQYF.

V and J are TRBV7-6 and TRBJ2-2; D unresolved. CDR1 is SGHVS and CDR2 is FNYEAQ in the germline V gene. V was clipped by 5 bases and J by 7 bases, with 20 bases between them. CDR3 size: 16 residues. The CDR3 region is CASSPRVGAPGGELFF. Written as DNA, the CDR3 is TGTGCCAGCAGCCCCCGAGTGGGTGCCCCCGGCGGGGAGCTGTTTTTT.

The chain employs TRBV15 and TRBJ2-7, with D perhaps being TRBD1 or TRBD2 (6 bases each). V lost 4 bases, J lost 2 bases, and 12 bases lay in between. In germline, CDR1 is LNHNV, CDR2 YYDKDF (reference sequence). The CDR3 covers 14 residues. The CDR3 region is CATSNGGPTYEQYF. DNA for the CDR3: TGTGCCACCAGCAATGGGGGGCCCACCTACGAGCAGTACTTC.

The V call is TRBV2, the J call TRBJ1-6, with D possibly being TRBD1 (5 bases). This CDR3 spans 17 amino acids. CDR1 is SNHLY and CDR2 is FYNNEI in the germline V gene. V was pared by 7 bases and J by 4 bases, with 20 bases between. CDR3 amino acids: CASMNGLGDAYNSPLHF. CDR3 in DNA: TGTGCCAGCATGAATGGACTAGGGGATGCATATAATTCACCCCTCCACTTT.

This clonotype was picked up one time. A read error may account for a junction end that differs from germline. The rearrangement joins TRBV20-1 to TRBJ1-5; D remains unclear. The germline CDR1 and CDR2 sequences are DFQATT and SNEGSKA (reference sequence). CDR3 size: 15 residues. CDR3: CSARDLGNSDQPQHF. The CDR3 DNA follows: TGCAGTGCTAGAGATCTGGGGAATAGCGATCAGCCCCAGCATTTT.

The rearrangement links TRBV7-8 to TRBJ1-5, with 7 bases lining up with TRBD1. CDR3 length: 15 amino acids. V was pared by 7 bases and J by 6 bases, with 12 bases of the junction left unmatched. Looked up from germline, CDR1 is SGHVS and CDR2 is FQNEAQ. The chain's CDR3 is CASTLGTGVGQPQHF. The CDR3 bases are TGTGCCAGCACCCTTGGAACAGGGGTGGGTCAGCCCCAGCATTTT. Full variable domain (missing parts from reference TRBV7-8 and TRBJ1-5): GAGVSQSPRYKVAKRGQDVALRCDPISGHVSLFWYQQALGQGPEFLTYFQNEAQLDKSGLPSDRFFAERPEGSVSTLKIQRTQQEDSAVYLCASTLGTGVGQPQHFGDGTRLSIL.

CDR3 sequence (DNA): TGCAGCACCGCGGGACAGATCCAAGAGACCCAGTACTTC. Amino acids: CSTAGQIQETQYF. The chain has TRBV29-1 and TRBJ2-5, with D possibly matching TRBD1 (7 bases). The CDR3 consists of 13 residues. From germline, CDR1 is SQVTM and CDR2 ANQGSEA. The V end lost 8 bases, the J end lost 1 base, and 14 bases lay between the germline ends.

This clonotype was picked up many times. The chain employs TRBV5-6 and TRBJ2-2; a weak D match, TRBD2 (5 bases). The CDR3 spans 12 residues. Trimming shortened V by 4 bases and J by 8 bases, and 9 bases separated the two germline ends. Germline CDR1 reads SGHDT; CDR2 reads YYEEEE. In DNA, the CDR3 is TGTGCCAGCAGCCTCGGACTGGGGGAGCTGTTTTTT. Amino acids: CASSLGLGELFF.

At least ten counts were recorded for this clonotype. This chain joins TRBV2 and TRBJ2-7; 7 positions agree with TRBD2. V shed 2 bases and J 6 bases; nucleotides not matched to a gene: 16. This CDR3 is 17 amino acids long. Germline CDR1 is SNHLY and CDR2 is FYNNEI. CDR3 loop: CASSERSGGRTSAEQYF. CDR3 nucleotide sequence: TGTGCCAGCAGTGAAAGGTCGGGAGGCAGGACTTCGGCCGAGCAGTACTTC.

The rearrangement joins TRBV7-3 to TRBJ1-6; D not certain. The CDR3 spans 13 residues. Germline CDR1 and CDR2: SGHTA and FQGTGA. V was clipped by 1 base and J by 8 bases, with 6 bases between them. The CDR3 region is CASSLKGYSPLHF. DNA for the CDR3: TGTGCCAGCAGCTTAAAGGGTTATTCACCCCTCCACTTT.

The chain is built from TRBV9 and TRBJ1-2, with D perhaps TRBD1 (5 bases). There are 13 residues in the CDR3. V was pared by 4 bases and J by 6 bases, with 13 bases between. Germline loops: CDR1 SGDLS, CDR2 YYNGEE. CDR3 sequence (DNA): TGTGCCAGCAGCACACGGTTAGGGGATGGCTACACCTTC. Translating it yields CASSTRLGDGYTF.

The V gene is TRBV19, the J gene TRBJ1-1; TRBD1 aligns across 7 bases. V lost 8 bases, J lost 3 bases, and 12 bases stayed unmatched. The length of the CDR3 is 15 residues. Germline V gives CDR1 LNHDA, CDR2 SQIVND (reference sequence). CDR3 nucleotides: TGTGCCAGTGGAAGGGGGCGGTTCATGGACACTGAAGCTTTCTTT. Protein product: CASGRGRFMDTEAFF. Full variable domain (missing parts from reference TRBV19 and TRBJ1-1): DGGITQSPKYLFRKEGQNVTLSCEQNLNHDAMYWYRQDPGQGLRLIYYSQIVNDFQKGDIAEGYSVSREKKESFPLTVTSAQKNPTAFYLCASGRGRFMDTEAFFGQGTRLTVV.

The chain has TRBV2 and TRBJ2-3, with 11 nucleotides matching TRBD1. V lost 7 bases to trimming and J lost 4 bases; unmatched junction nucleotides: 13. Germline V gene data show CDR1 as SNHLY and CDR2 as FYNNEI. The CDR3 has 17 amino acids. The CDR3 DNA sequence: TGTGCCAGCATGGGACAGGGGGGATCTAGCGAGTCAGATACGCAGTATTTT. It yields the protein CASMGQGGSSESDTQYF.

There are many counts of this clonotype. V and J are TRBV7-6 and TRBJ1-2; 8 bases map to TRBD1. The CDR3 consists of 15 residues. J was trimmed by 2 bases and V by 4 bases; bases with no gene match: 6. Germline CDR1 is SGHVS and CDR2 is FNYEAQ. CDR3 nucleotides: TGTGCCAGCAGCTCCGGACAGGGAATCAACTATGGCTACACCTTC. It is translated as CASSSGQGINYGYTF.

This clonotype came up many times. The chain combines TRBV6-5 with TRBJ2-7; 11 nucleotides agree with TRBD1. Looked up from germline, CDR1 is MNHEY and CDR2 is SVGAGI. The junction had 2 bases not matched to a gene; V was cut back by 0 bases and J by 4 bases. This CDR3 is built from 15 residues. In DNA, the CDR3 is TGTGCCAGCAGTTACTCTGGACAGGGGGCATACGAGCAGTACTTC. Its protein product is CASSYSGQGAYEQYF.

The genes are TRBV7-9 and TRBJ1-1; unclear D gene. The germline V gene encodes CDR1 SEHNR and CDR2 FQNEAQ (reference sequence). The CDR3 is made up of 13 amino acids. The V and J ends lost 0 bases and 7 bases respectively, with 9 bases between them. CDR3: CASSLALSSEAFF. The CDR3 DNA reads as TGTGCCAGCAGCTTAGCGCTAAGCAGTGAAGCTTTCTTT.

This clonotype turned up a few times. The rearrangement uses TRBV20-1 and TRBJ1-5; D unresolved. The CDR3 extends over 12 amino acids. CDR1 is DFQATT and CDR2 is SNEGSKA in the germline V gene (reference sequence). V shed 2 bases and J shed 6 bases, with 8 bases lying between them. CDR3 DNA sequence: TGCAGTGCTAGAATCTCGACTCAGCCCCAGCATTTT. Amino acid sequence: CSARISTQPQHF.

V is TRBV7-9 and J is TRBJ2-7; D not certain. Trimming left V 0 bases short and J 3 bases short, with 12 bases between. The CDR3 consists of 15 residues. Germline V lookup: CDR1 SEHNR, CDR2 FQNEAQ (reference sequence). The CDR3 sequence is CASSLAGGVNYEQYF. As DNA, the CDR3 is TGTGCCAGCAGCTTAGCTGGCGGAGTCAACTACGAGCAGTACTTC.

This clonotype was seen once. This chain uses TRBV7-2 with TRBJ1-2; the match to TRBD1 covers 10 bases. The germline V gene encodes CDR1 SGHTA and CDR2 FQGNSA. J lost 8 bases, V lost 3 bases, and 9 bases had no gene match. There are 15 residues in the CDR3. DNA for the CDR3: TGTGCCAGCAGCTTGGACAGACAGGGGGCGGGCGGCTACACCTTC. Protein sequence: CASSLDRQGAGGYTF. The full variable domain, with the rest looked up from reference TRBV7-2 and TRBJ1-2, is GAGVSQSPSNKVTEKGKDVELRCDPISGHTALYWYRQSLGQGLEFLIYFQGNSAPDKSGLPSDRFSAERTGGSVSTLTIQRTQQEDSAVYLCASSLDRQGAGGYTFGSGTRLTVV.

This clonotype has just a few counts. This rearrangement joins TRBV15 to TRBJ1-1, with TRBD1 identical over 7 bases. V was clipped by 4 bases and J by 5 bases; unmatched bases: 10. Germline assignment: CDR1 LNHNV and CDR2 YYDKDF (reference sequence). CDR3 size: 15 residues. CDR3 residues: CATSTDRVGRTEAFF. CDR3 in DNA: TGTGCCACCAGCACCGACAGGGTGGGGAGGACTGAAGCTTTCTTT. The full variable domain, rest sourced from reference TRBV15 and TRBJ1-1, is DAMVIQNPRYQVTQFGKPVTLSCSQTLNHNVMYWYQQKSSQAPKLLFHYYDKDFNNEADTPDNFQSRRPNTSFCFLDIRSPGLGDTAMYLCATSTDRVGRTEAFFGQGTRLTVV.

This sequence joins TRBV20-1 and TRBJ1-5; D remains unclear. Germline values: CDR1 DFQATT, CDR2 SNEGSKA (reference sequence). This CDR3 is 17 amino acids long. V lost 6 bases and J lost 0, with 21 bases in between. The CDR3 loop reads CSATEPLKGNSNQPQHF. The CDR3 nucleotides read TGCAGTGCCACCGAACCCCTGAAGGGCAATAGCAATCAGCCCCAGCATTTT.

This clonotype was seen a handful of times. The rearrangement uses TRBV15 and TRBJ2-7; D is uncertain. This CDR3 spans 13 amino acids. V gave up 0 bases and J gave up 0 bases, with 3 bases separating them. Germline values: CDR1 LNHNV, CDR2 YYDKDF (reference sequence). CDR3 residues: CATSRDLSYEQYF. CDR3 sequence (DNA): TGTGCCACCAGCAGAGATCTCTCCTACGAGCAGTACTTC. The whole variable domain, remainder taken from reference TRBV15 and TRBJ2-7, is DAMVIQNPRYQVTQFGKPVTLSCSQTLNHNVMYWYQQKSSQAPKLLFHYYDKDFNNEADTPDNFQSRRPNTSFCFLDIRSPGLGDTAMYLCATSRDLSYEQYFGPGTRLTVT.

This clonotype was detected a few times. The chain couples TRBV9 to TRBJ2-7, with D perhaps matching TRBD1 or TRBD2 (5 bases each). The CDR3 length is 13 residues. Deletions cut 4 bases from V and 5 bases from J, with 13 bases between. The germline gives CDR1 SGDLS, CDR2 YYNGEE. The CDR3 nucleotides read TGTGCCAGCAGCTCCCGGGACCGTAACGAGCAGTACTTC. Its protein product is CASSSRDRNEQYF.